Detailed here is one TCR beta chain. This entry is derived from a study of OX40 agonist ivuxolimab in advanced cancers. Profiling relied on immunoSEQ multiplex PCR, and the TCRdb table lists in-frame clones only, not all of them. Of approximately 66,000 clones listed, 85% to 90% were seen once; the top ten hold around 6%. V was clipped by 0 bases and J by 5 bases, with 15 bases between them. This CDR3 is 16 amino acids long. Germline-derived CDR1 and CDR2 are SGHDN and FVKESK. The rearrangement links TRBV14 to TRBJ2-3; unclear D gene. This clonotype was sampled from an adult with an advanced solid tumor such as melanoma, head and neck, liver or kidney cancer. This specimen consisted of CD4+ or CD8+ T cells sorted from blood, obtained in a trial of the OX40 agonist ivuxolimab. The CDR3 loop reads CASSQDRSLVEDTQYF. CDR3 nucleotide sequence: TGTGCCAGCAGCCAAGATCGGTCCCTAGTGGAAGATACGCAGTATTTT.